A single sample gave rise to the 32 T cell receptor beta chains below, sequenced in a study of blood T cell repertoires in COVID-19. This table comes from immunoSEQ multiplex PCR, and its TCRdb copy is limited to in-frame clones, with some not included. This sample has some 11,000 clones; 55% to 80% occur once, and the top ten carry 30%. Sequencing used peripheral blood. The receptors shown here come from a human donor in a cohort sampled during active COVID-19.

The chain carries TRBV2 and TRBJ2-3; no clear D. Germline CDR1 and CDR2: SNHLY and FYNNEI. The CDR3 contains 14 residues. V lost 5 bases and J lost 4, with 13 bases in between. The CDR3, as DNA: TGTGCCAGCAGTCCAGCAAGCGACGCAGATACGCAGTATTTT. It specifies CASSPASDADTQYF.

In nucleotides, the CDR3 is TGTGCCAGCAGTGAAGCGGGGCAGCAGGGGGCATTAAGGACCCAGTACTTC. Amino acid sequence: CASSEAGQQGALRTQYF. The gene calls are TRBV2 and TRBJ2-5; the match to TRBD1 covers 8 bases. Per the germline V gene, CDR1 is SNHLY and CDR2 is FYNNEI. V dropped 0 bases and J dropped 7; count of bases not matched to a gene: 13. CDR3 length equals 17 residues.

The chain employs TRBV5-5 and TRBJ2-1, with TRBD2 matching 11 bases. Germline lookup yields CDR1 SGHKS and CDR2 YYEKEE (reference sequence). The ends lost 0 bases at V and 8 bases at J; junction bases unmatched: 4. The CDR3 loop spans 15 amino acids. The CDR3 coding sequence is TGTGCCAGCAGCTTGGAACTAGCGGGAGCATATGAGCAGTTCTTC. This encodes CASSLELAGAYEQFF. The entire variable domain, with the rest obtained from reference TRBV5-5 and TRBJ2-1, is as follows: DAGVTQSPTHLIKTRGQQVTLRCSPISGHKSVSWYQQVLGQGPQFIFQYYEKEERGRGNFPDRFSARQFPNYSSELNVNALLLGDSALYLCASSLELAGAYEQFFGPGTRLTVL.

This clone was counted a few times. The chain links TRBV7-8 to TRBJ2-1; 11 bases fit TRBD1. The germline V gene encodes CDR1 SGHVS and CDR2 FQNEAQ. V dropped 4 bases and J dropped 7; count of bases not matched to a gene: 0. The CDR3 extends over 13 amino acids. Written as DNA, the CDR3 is TGTGCCAGCAGCTGGGACAGGGGGAATGAGCAGTTCTTC. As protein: CASSWDRGNEQFF.

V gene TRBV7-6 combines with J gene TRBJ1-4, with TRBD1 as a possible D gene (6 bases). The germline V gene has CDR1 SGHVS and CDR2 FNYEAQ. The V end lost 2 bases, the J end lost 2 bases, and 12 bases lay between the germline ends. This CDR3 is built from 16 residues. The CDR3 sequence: CASSLYRASTNEKLFF. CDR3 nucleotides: TGTGCCAGCAGCTTATACAGGGCTTCCACTAATGAAAAACTGTTTTTT.

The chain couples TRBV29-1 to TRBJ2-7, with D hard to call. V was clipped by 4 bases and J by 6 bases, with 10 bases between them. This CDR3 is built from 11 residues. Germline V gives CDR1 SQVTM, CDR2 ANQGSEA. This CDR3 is CSVVSPGEQYF. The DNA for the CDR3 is TGCAGCGTTGTGAGTCCAGGCGAGCAGTACTTC.

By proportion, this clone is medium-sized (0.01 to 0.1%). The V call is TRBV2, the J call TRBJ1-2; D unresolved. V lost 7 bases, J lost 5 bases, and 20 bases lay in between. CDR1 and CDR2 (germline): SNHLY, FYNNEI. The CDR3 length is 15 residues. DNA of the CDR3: TGTGCCAGCACCCTCCGACGGGGAACGTTATATGGCTACACCTTC. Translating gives CASTLRRGTLYGYTF.

CDR3 protein: CSVEARDRGIEQFF. The CDR3 DNA follows: TGCAGCGTTGAAGCGAGGGACAGGGGCATTGAGCAGTTCTTC. This chain uses TRBV29-1 with TRBJ2-1, with TRBD1 identical over 10 bases. The V and J ends lost 1 base and 9 bases, in that order; junction bases with no gene match: 6. Germline V lookup: CDR1 SQVTM, CDR2 ANQGSEA. The CDR3 has 14 amino acids.

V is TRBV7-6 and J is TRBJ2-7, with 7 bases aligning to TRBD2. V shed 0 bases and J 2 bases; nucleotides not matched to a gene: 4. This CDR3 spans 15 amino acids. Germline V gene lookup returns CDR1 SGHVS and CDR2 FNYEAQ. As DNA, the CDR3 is TGTGCCAGCAGCTTAGCGGGAGGGCCCACCTACGAGCAGTACTTC. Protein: CASSLAGGPTYEQYF.

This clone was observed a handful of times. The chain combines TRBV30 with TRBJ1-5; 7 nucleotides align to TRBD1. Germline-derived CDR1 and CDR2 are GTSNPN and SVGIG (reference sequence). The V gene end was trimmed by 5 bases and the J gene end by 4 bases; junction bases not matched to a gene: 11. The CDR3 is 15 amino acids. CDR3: CAWAMGARGNQPQHF. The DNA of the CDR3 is TGTGCCTGGGCAATGGGGGCCAGGGGGAATCAGCCCCAGCATTTT.

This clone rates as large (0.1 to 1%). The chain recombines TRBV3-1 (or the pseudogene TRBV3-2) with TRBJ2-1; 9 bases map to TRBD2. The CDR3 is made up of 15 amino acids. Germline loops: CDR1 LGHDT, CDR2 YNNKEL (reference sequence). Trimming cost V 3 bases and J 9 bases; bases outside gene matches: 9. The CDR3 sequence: CASSHSKAGGGEQFF. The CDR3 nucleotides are TGTGCCAGCAGCCATAGTAAGGCGGGAGGGGGTGAGCAGTTCTTC.

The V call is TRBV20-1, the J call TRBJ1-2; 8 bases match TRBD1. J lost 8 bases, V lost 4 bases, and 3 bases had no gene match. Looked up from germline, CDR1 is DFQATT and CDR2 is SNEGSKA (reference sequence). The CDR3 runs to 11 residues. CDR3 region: CSATGGRGYTF. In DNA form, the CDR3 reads TGCAGTGCTACAGGGGGCCGAGGCTACACCTTC.

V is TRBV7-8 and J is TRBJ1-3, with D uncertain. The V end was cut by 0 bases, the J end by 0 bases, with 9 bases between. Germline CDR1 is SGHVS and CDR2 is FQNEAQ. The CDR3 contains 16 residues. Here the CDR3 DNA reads TGTGCCAGCAGCTTAGCGCGGGCAGTCTCTGGAAACACCATATATTTT. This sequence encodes CASSLARAVSGNTIYF.

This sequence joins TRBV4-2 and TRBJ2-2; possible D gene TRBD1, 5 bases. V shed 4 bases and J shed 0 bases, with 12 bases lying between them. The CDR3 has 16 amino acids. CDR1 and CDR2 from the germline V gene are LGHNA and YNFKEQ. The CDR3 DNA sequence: TGTGCCAGCAGCCCCTCACAGGCGGCGAACACCGGGGAGCTGTTTTTT. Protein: CASSPSQAANTGELFF.

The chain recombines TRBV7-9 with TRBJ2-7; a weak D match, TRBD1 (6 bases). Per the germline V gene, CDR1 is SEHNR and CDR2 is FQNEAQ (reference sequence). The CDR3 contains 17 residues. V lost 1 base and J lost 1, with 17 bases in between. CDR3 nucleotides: TGTGCCAGCAGCTTAGTTCCCGACAGGAAACTTTCCTACGAGCAGTACTTC. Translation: CASSLVPDRKLSYEQYF.

The CDR3 region has the DNA TGTGCCTGGAGGACAGGTATGAACACTGAAGCTTTCTTT. It is translated as CAWRTGMNTEAFF. The chain employs TRBV30 and TRBJ1-1, with TRBD1 as a possible D gene (6 bases). The CDR3 contains 13 residues. The germline CDR1 and CDR2 sequences are GTSNPN and SVGIG (reference sequence). V gave up 3 bases and J gave up 0 bases, with 8 bases separating them.

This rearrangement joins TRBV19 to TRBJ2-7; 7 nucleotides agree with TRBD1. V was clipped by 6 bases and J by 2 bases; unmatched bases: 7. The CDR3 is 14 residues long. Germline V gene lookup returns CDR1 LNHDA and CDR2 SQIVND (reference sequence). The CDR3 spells CASRLTGTTYEQYF. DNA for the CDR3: TGTGCCAGTAGATTGACAGGGACGACCTACGAGCAGTACTTC.

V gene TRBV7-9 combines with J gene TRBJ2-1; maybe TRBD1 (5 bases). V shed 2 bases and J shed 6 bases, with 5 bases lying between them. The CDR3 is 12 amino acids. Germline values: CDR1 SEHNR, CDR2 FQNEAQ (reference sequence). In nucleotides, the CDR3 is TGTGCCAGCAGCTTACAGGGCAATGAGCAGTTCTTC. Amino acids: CASSLQGNEQFF.

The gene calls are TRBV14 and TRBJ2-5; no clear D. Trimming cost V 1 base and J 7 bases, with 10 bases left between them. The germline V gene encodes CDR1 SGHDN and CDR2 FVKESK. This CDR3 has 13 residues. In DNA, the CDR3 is TGTGCCAGCAGCCAAGTCCCTCCGTGGACCCAGTACTTC. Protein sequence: CASSQVPPWTQYF.

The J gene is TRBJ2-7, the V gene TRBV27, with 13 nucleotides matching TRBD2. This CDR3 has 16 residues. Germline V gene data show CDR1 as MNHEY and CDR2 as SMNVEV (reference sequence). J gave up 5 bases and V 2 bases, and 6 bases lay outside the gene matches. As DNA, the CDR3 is TGTGCCAGCAGTTTAGGGGGACTAGCGGGACGGAACGAGCAGTACTTC. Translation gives CASSLGGLAGRNEQYF.

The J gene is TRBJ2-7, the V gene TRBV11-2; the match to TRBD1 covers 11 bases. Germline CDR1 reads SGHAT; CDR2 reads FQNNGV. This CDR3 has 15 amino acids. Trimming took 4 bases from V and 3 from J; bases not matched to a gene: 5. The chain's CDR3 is CASSSSGTGGYEQYF. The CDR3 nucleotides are TGTGCCAGCAGCTCATCCGGGACAGGGGGCTACGAGCAGTACTTC.

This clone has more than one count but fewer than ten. The CDR3 DNA reads as TGTGCCAGCTCACCGGGAGCGGGAGAAGCCTACGAGCAGTACTTC. Translation gives CASSPGAGEAYEQYF. This chain uses TRBV18 with TRBJ2-7; TRBD2 matches 8 bases. This CDR3 is built from 15 residues. Trimming took 3 bases from V and 2 from J; bases not matched to a gene: 6. CDR1 and CDR2 (germline): KGHSH, LQKENI.

CDR3 in DNA: TGTGCCCATTGGGGGGGGACCGGGGAGCTGTTTTTT. This codes for CAHWGGTGELFF. The chain joins TRBV7-8 to TRBJ2-2, with TRBD2 identical over 7 bases. Trimming at V came to 11 bases and at J to 5 bases, leaving 5 bases not matched to a gene. The CDR3 loop spans 12 amino acids. The germline V gene encodes CDR1 SGHVS and CDR2 FQNEAQ.

The CDR3 DNA reads TGTGCCAGTAGTCAAAACTACGAGCAGTACTTC. It is translated as CASSQNYEQYF. This chain links TRBV19 with TRBJ2-7; the D is unclear. Per the germline V gene, CDR1 is LNHDA and CDR2 is SQIVND (reference sequence). CDR3 length equals 11 residues. Deletions cut 5 bases from V and 3 bases from J, with 5 bases between.

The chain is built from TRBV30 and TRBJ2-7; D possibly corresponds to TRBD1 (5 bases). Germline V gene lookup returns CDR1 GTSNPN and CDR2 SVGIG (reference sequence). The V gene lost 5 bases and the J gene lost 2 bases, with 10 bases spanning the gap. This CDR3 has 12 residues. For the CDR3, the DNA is TGTGCCTGGTCCCCCAGGGCCTACGAGCAGTACTTC. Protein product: CAWSPRAYEQYF.

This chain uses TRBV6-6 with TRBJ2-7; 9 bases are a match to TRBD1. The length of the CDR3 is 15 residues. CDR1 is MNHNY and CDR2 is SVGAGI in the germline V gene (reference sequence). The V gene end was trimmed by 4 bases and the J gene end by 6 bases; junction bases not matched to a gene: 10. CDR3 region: CASSSWDREGGEQYF. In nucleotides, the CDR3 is TGTGCCAGCAGTTCCTGGGACAGGGAAGGTGGCGAGCAGTACTTC.

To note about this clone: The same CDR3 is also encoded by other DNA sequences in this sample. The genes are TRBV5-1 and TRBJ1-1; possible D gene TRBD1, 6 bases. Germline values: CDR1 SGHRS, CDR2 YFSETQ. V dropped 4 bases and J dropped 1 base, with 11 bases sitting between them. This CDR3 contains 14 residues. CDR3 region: CASSSRTANTEAFF. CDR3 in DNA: TGCGCCAGCAGCAGCAGGACAGCGAACACTGAAGCTTTCTTT.

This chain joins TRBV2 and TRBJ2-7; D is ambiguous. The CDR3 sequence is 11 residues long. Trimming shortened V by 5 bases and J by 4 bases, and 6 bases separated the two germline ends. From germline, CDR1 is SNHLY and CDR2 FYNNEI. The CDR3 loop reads CASSQSYEQYF. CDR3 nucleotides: TGTGCCAGCAGTCAATCATACGAGCAGTACTTC. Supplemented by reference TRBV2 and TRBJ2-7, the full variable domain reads EPEVTQTPSHQVTQMGQEVILRCVPISNHLYFYWYRQILGQKVEFLVSFYNNEISEKSEIFDDQFSVERPDGSNFTLKIRSTKLEDSAMYFCASSQSYEQYFGPGTRLTVT.

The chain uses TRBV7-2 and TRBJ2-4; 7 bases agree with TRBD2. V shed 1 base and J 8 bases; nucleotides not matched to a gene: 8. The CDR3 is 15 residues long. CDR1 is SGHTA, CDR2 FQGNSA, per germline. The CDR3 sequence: CASSLVGGSWDIQYF. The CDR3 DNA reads TGTGCCAGCAGCTTAGTGGGGGGGTCTTGGGACATTCAGTACTTC.

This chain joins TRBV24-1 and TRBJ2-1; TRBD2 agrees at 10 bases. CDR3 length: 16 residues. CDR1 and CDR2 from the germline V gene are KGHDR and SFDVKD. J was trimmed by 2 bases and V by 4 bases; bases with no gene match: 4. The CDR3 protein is CATSEPLAGAYNEQFF. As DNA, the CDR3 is TGTGCCACCAGTGAACCCCTAGCGGGAGCCTACAATGAGCAGTTCTTC.

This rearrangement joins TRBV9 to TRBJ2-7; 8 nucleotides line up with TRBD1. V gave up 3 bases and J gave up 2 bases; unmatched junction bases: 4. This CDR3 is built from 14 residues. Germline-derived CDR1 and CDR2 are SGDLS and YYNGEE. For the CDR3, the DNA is TGTGCCAGCAGCGCGGGACAGGTGCCCTACGAGCAGTACTTC. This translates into CASSAGQVPYEQYF.

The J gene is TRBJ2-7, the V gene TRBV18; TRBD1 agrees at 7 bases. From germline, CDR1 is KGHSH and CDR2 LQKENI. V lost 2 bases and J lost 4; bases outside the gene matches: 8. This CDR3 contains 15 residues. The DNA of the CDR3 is TGTGCCAGCTCACCAGTCAAAGGGGGCAGGTACGAGCAGTACTTC. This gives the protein CASSPVKGGRYEQYF.